The 9 T cell receptor beta chains in this list originate from one sample, sequenced in a study of cytomegalovirus exposure and HLA in healthy donors. Amplification used 60 Vbeta primers and 13 Jbeta primers. Sequencing was performed with immunoSEQ multiplex PCR; in TCRdb, only in-frame clones are kept and a portion is missing. The table records around 210,000 clones, 70% to 80% of them present only once. Sequenced material: PBMCs. These receptors all come from a male donor in good health and CMV-seropositive.

V and J are TRBV7-9 and TRBJ1-6; TRBD1 matches 9 bases. V dropped 7 bases and J dropped 7; count of bases not matched to a gene: 5. CDR3 length: 14 residues. Germline lookup yields CDR1 SEHNR and CDR2 FQNEAQ (reference sequence). The CDR3 DNA reads TGTGCCAGCACGCCCGGACAGGGGAATTCACCCCTCCACTTT. Translation gives CASTPGQGNSPLHF.

This clone was seen a handful of times. Here the CDR3 reads CASSPPSPGMRNTEAFF. In DNA form, the CDR3 reads TGTGCCAGCAGCCCGCCTTCCCCAGGGATGCGGAACACTGAAGCTTTCTTT. The chain joins TRBV11-2 to TRBJ1-1; tentatively, D is TRBD1 (5 bases). The CDR3 has 17 residues. Germline lookup yields CDR1 SGHAT and CDR2 FQNNGV. V lost 5 bases to trimming and J lost 1 base, with 20 bases between them.

The gene calls are TRBV7-9 and TRBJ1-6, with 8 bases that match TRBD1. The CDR3 covers 15 residues. In germline, CDR1 is SEHNR, CDR2 FQNEAQ (reference sequence). J was trimmed by 9 bases and V by 0 bases; bases with no gene match: 4. The CDR3 DNA follows: TGTGCCAGCAGCTTAGCCAGGGGGCGTTTTTCACCCCTCCACTTT. This sequence encodes CASSLARGRFSPLHF. The variable domain in full, with the rest retrieved from reference TRBV7-9 and TRBJ1-6, is DTGVSQNPRHKITKRGQNVTFRCDPISEHNRLYWYRQTLGQGPEFLTYFQNEAQLEKSRLLSDRFSAERPKGSFSTLEIQRTEQGDSAMYLCASSLARGRFSPLHFGNGTRLTVT.

This sequence joins TRBV30 and TRBJ1-5; D is undetermined. Trimming removed 2 bases from V and 4 bases from J, with 9 bases in between. CDR3 size: 13 residues. The germline CDR1 and CDR2 sequences are GTSNPN and SVGIG (reference sequence). The CDR3 reads CAWSTVRNQPQHF. CDR3 DNA sequence: TGTGCCTGGAGTACCGTCAGGAATCAGCCCCAGCATTTT.

This clone was observed once. The chain couples TRBV27 to TRBJ2-3; 9 bases are shared with TRBD2. The CDR3 length is 18 residues. V lost 4 bases and J lost 5; bases outside the gene matches: 16. Germline assignment: CDR1 MNHEY and CDR2 SMNVEV (reference sequence). CDR3 sequence: CASSSAWGAGGPVDTQYF. CDR3 bases: TGTGCCAGCAGTTCGGCTTGGGGGGCGGGAGGGCCAGTAGATACGCAGTATTTT.

The genes are TRBV19 and TRBJ2-5; 9 bases map to TRBD1. The trim removed 0 bases at V and 5 bases at J, leaving 13 bases unmatched. Looked up from germline, CDR1 is LNHDA and CDR2 is SQIVND (reference sequence). The length of the CDR3 is 18 residues. The CDR3: CASSIDLGTGRSRETQYF. In nucleotides, the CDR3 is TGTGCCAGTAGTATAGATCTCGGGACAGGGAGAAGTAGGGAGACCCAGTACTTC.

The rearrangement uses TRBV5-6 and TRBJ2-1, with D tentatively TRBD2 (6 bases). Per germline, CDR1 SGHDT and CDR2 YYEEEE. The V and J ends lost 6 bases and 6 bases respectively, with 22 bases between them. This CDR3 is built from 16 residues. The CDR3 sequence is CASTPRPGAYGNEQFF. The DNA of the CDR3 is TGTGCCAGCACCCCCCGTCCGGGAGCCTATGGCAATGAGCAGTTCTTC.

The genes are TRBV27 and TRBJ1-4; D remains ambiguous. CDR3 length: 17 amino acids. Germline loops: CDR1 MNHEY, CDR2 SMNVEV (reference sequence). The ends were cut back, 7 bases at V and 2 bases at J, with 20 bases in the middle. Written as DNA, the CDR3 is TGTGCCAGCATTGCTTCTCGCCGAAGAGTTACTAATGAAAAACTGTTTTTT. Its protein is CASIASRRRVTNEKLFF.

The V and J genes are TRBV6-5 and TRBJ1-1; D gene ambiguous. This CDR3 has 12 residues. Germline V gene data show CDR1 as MNHEY and CDR2 as SVGAGI. V lost 3 bases, J lost 2 bases, and 4 bases lay in between. The CDR3 spells CASSYPNTEAFF. CDR3 in DNA: TGTGCCAGCAGTTATCCAAACACTGAAGCTTTCTTT.